A selection of T cell receptor beta chains follows, all from one sample in a study of monozygotic twins with inflammatory bowel disease. After re-calling the 5' RACE reads, TCRdb lists one entry per CDR3 protein, DNA absent. In total, the table holds approximately 400,000 distinct CDR3 sequences. Sequencing used blood. The receptors shown here come from a human donor with ulcerative colitis or Crohn's disease, or a healthy co-twin of an affected twin (not recorded which). The CDR3 runs from the conserved cysteine through the conserved F or W.

v_gene	j_gene	CDR3aa
TRBV5-1	TRBJ2-5	CASSRDLGETQYF
TRBV27	TRBJ2-1	CASSRSRSYNEQFF
TRBV5-1	TRBJ2-7	CASSLGPDSYEQYF
TRBV19	TRBJ2-7	CASSIRRGEPYEQYF
TRBV2	TRBJ2-6	CASMDPPSGANVLTF
TRBV20-1	TRBJ2-5	CSASRDVQETQYF
TRBV2	TRBJ2-3	CASSKSYYETQYF
TRBV7-9	TRBJ2-5	CASSLGTGGFRETQYF
TRBV20-1	TRBJ2-7	CSARAVFRDGPYEQYF
TRBV7-3	TRBJ2-5	CASSLTGGTQYF
TRBV5-1	TRBJ2-7	CASSFFPRTGGIEQYF
TRBV7-9	TRBJ1-6	CASSLDGTGHSPLHF
TRBV7-3	TRBJ2-5	CASSPDRNQETQYF
TRBV12-3/TRBV12-4	TRBJ1-1	CASSSGQLGEAFF